The clone carrying this T cell receptor (beta chain) showed up just a few times. What it binds is not known. This CDR3 is 19 amino acids long. The ends were cut back, 2 bases at V and 0 bases at J, with 20 bases in the middle. The V gene's germline CDR1 is MNHNS and CDR2 SASEGT. This sample stems from a study of identical twins. Study results and caveats: Weaker excess sharing between twins was seen in beta out-of-frame sequences. Researchers caution that invariant MAIT and iNKT cells could partly confound zero-insertion analyses. Among monozygotic twins, out-of-frame TCR alpha sharing exceeded what models predicted.

A universal primer site came from template switching; cDNA carried unique molecular identifiers. TCRdb re-analysed the 5' RACE reads in MiXCR, keeping a single row per CDR3 protein. This repertoire shows 750,000 to 950,000 distinct CDR3 sequences, roughly 12% found once; its top ten account for around 1.6%. These data were likewise used in another study, on yellow fever vaccine responses in identical twins.

This TCR derives from a woman under 30 in good health. The genes are TRBV6-1 and TRBJ2-1, with D possibly TRBD1 on 6 matching bases. Source material: PBMCs. The CDR3 nucleotides are TGTGCCAGCAGTGAACCACAGGGCCTCTGGGGCGGCTCCTACAATGAGCAGTTCTTC. Residues: CASSEPQGLWGGSYNEQFF.